This is a list of T cell receptor beta chains from one sample in a study of shared clonotypes between healthy human individuals. Generated by immunoSEQ multiplex PCR, the TCRdb table keeps only in-frame clones and is missing some. This sample carries about 600,000 clones, about 98% of them seen once, and the ten largest clones take approximately 0.33%. What was sequenced was naive CD8+ T cells sorted from blood. The receptors originated from a man younger than 45 in good health. Both conserved end residues are trimmed from each CDR3. Each record gives: CDR3 protein, V gene, clone size, J gene. Clone sizes are given selectively: once, few, many, or a class where the clone is expanded.

SAALTAPSTDTQY,TRBV29-1,-,TRBJ2-3
ASSDGQARFYNEQF,TRBV6-4,-,TRBJ2-1
ASSQRAGETQY,TRBV6-6,-,TRBJ2-5
ASSPNLPDYEQY,TRBV7-9,-,TRBJ2-7
ASRSEGARTEAF,TRBV28,-,TRBJ1-1
ASSPGRERQPQH,TRBV27,-,TRBJ1-5
ASSLEAGGPWAY,TRBV11-2,-,TRBJ2-3
ASSPASGRETQY,TRBV27,-,TRBJ2-5
ASSKTRVSGSSYNEQF,TRBV14,-,TRBJ2-1
STMDGQETQY,TRBV29-1,-,TRBJ2-5
ASIGKAGALNEQF,TRBV2,-,TRBJ2-1
ASSQVGSGSSYEQY,TRBV4-2,-,TRBJ2-7
ASSYGLAENTDTQY,TRBV7-2,-,TRBJ2-3
ASSLSVDSSTGELF,TRBV7-6,-,TRBJ2-2
ASSQYSGPAYEQY,TRBV4-3,-,TRBJ2-7
ATSRAGRGELF,TRBV15,-,TRBJ2-2
AWWGALRRDTEAF,TRBV30,-,TRBJ1-1
ASSLGTSGSNEQF,TRBV5-5,-,TRBJ2-1
SVIAGVAYEQY,TRBV29-1,-,TRBJ2-7
ASSSLASGWNSNQPQH,TRBV7-9,-,TRBJ1-5
ASTREGLFNEQF,TRBV27,-,TRBJ2-1
ASSLGQGAIDEQY,TRBV5-1,once,TRBJ2-7
ASSLDGGSGANVLT,TRBV5-1,-,TRBJ2-6
ASSETDPDTEAF,TRBV11-2,-,TRBJ1-1
ASSLYGINEQF,TRBV5-1,-,TRBJ2-1
ASSYTGVNYGYT,TRBV27,-,TRBJ1-2
ASSSLGEPPDTQY,TRBV5-4,-,TRBJ2-3
ASSLWEGYEQY,TRBV27,-,TRBJ2-7
ASSYTPGQKNYEQY,TRBV7-9,-,TRBJ2-7
ASSPQGYEQY,TRBV14,-,TRBJ2-7
ASSLYRGYEQY,TRBV11-1,-,TRBJ2-7
ASSLGVSGDRPTDTQY,TRBV5-1,-,TRBJ2-3
ASSFRVGSINNEQF,TRBV7-9,-,TRBJ2-1
ASSLGLQGSYNEQF,TRBV11-3,-,TRBJ2-1
ASSPGPGQELF,TRBV7-8,-,TRBJ2-2
ASSEGVGYFEQF,TRBV7-6,-,TRBJ2-1
SVERLNTGELF,TRBV29-1,once,TRBJ2-2
ASSLPGPEAF,TRBV5-1,-,TRBJ1-1
ASSLAGPYYGYT,TRBV13,-,TRBJ1-2
ASSSGSVDRPYEQY,TRBV13,-,TRBJ2-7
ATLDGGSSYEQY,TRBV2,-,TRBJ2-7
ASSSRETIRGLIYNEQF,TRBV5-1,once,TRBJ2-1
ASSSTGVSAF,TRBV27,-,TRBJ1-1
ASTQLAAQYEQY,TRBV10-2,-,TRBJ2-7
ASSLWDTSRDTQY,TRBV5-1,-,TRBJ2-3
ASSGTNQETQY,TRBV4-1,once,TRBJ2-5
ASSVSSSETYEQY,TRBV9,-,TRBJ2-7
ASSSAPNQGFYQPQH,TRBV7-8,-,TRBJ1-5
ATRGRLTNTGELF,TRBV15,-,TRBJ2-2
ASSHGSGSFNTGELF,TRBV4-1,-,TRBJ2-2
ASSSPDSGDYGYT,TRBV7-9,-,TRBJ1-2